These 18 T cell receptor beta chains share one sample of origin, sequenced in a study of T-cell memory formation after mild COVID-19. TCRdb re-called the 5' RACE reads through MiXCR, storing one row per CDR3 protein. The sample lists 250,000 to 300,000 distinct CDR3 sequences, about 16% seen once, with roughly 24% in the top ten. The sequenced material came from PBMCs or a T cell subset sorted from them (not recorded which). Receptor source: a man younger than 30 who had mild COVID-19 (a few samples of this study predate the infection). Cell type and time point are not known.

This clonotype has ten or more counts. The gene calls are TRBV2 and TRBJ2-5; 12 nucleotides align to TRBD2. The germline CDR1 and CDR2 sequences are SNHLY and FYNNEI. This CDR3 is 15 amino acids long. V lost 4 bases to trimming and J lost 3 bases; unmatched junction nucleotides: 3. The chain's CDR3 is CASSAASGGEETQYF. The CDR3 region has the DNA TGTGCCAGCAGTGCGGCTAGCGGGGGGGAAGAGACCCAGTACTTC.

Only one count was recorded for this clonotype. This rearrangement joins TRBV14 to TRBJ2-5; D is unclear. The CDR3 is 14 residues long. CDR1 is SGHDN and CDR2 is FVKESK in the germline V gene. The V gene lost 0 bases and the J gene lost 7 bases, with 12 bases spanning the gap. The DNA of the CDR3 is TGTGCCAGCAGCCAAGACCCTATGGGAACGACCCAGTACTTC. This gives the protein CASSQDPMGTTQYF.

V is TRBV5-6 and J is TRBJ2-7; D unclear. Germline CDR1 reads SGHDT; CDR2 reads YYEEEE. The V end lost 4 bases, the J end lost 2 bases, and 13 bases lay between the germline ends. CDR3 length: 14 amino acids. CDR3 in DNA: TGTGCCAGCAGCGAATTGGACGGACCCTACGAGCAGTACGTC. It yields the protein CASSELDGPYEQYV.

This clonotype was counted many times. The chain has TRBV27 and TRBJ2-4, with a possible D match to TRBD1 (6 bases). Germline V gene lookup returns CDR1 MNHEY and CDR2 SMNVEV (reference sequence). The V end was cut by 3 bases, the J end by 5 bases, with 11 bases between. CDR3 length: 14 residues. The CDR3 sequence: CASSFTGTENIQYF. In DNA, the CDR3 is TGTGCCAGCAGTTTTACAGGGACGGAAAACATTCAGTACTTC.

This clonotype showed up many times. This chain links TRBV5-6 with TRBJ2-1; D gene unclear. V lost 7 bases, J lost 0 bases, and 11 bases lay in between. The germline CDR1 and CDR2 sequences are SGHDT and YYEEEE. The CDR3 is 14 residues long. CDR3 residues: CASFEPNSYNEQFF. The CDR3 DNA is TGTGCCAGCTTCGAACCCAACTCCTACAATGAGCAGTTCTTC.

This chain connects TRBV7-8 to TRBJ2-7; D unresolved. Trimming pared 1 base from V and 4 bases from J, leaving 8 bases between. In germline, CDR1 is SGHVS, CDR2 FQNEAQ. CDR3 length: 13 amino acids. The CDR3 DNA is TGTGCCAGCAGCTTAGTAAAGGGTTACGAGCAGTACGTC. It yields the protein CASSLVKGYEQYV.

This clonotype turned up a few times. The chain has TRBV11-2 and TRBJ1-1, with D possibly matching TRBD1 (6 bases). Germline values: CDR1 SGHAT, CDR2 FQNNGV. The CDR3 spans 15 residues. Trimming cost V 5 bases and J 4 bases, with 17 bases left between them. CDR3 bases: TGTGCCAGCAGCCCCCGTAAACTCAGGGGCACTGAAGCTTTCTTT. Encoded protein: CASSPRKLRGTEAFF.

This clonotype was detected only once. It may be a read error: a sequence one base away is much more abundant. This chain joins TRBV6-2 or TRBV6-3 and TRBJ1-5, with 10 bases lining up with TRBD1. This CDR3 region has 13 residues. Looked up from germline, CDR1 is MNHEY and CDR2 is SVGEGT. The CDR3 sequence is CTSSWTGGQPQHF. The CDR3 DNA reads TGTACCAGCAGTTGGACAGGGGGTCAGCCCCAGCATTTT.

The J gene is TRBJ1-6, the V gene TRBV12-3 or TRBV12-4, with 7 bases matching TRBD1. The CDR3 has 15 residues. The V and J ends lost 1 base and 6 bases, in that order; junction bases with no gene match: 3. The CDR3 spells CASSLGQGGNSPLHF. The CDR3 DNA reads TGTGCCAGCAGTTTAGGACAGGGAGGTAATTCACCCCTCCACTTT.

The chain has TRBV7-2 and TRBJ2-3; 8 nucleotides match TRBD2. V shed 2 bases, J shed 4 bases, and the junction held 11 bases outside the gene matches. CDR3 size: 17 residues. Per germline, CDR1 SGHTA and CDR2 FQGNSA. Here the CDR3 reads CASSLRRGRGGSDTQYF. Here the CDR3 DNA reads TGTGCCAGCAGCTTAAGGAGAGGACGGGGGGGATCAGATACGCAGTATTTT.

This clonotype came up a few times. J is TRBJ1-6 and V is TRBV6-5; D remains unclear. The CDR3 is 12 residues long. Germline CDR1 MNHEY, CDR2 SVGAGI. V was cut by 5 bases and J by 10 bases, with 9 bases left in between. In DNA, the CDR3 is TGTGCCAGCAGTCCCCTGGGCTCACCCCTCCACTTT. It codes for CASSPLGSPLHF.

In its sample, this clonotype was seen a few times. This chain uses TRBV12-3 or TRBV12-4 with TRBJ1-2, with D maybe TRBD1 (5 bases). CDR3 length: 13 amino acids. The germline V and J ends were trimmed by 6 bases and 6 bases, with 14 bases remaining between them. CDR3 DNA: TGTGCCAGCAGCCCCGACTGGGGCCATGGCTACACCTTC. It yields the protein CASSPDWGHGYTF.

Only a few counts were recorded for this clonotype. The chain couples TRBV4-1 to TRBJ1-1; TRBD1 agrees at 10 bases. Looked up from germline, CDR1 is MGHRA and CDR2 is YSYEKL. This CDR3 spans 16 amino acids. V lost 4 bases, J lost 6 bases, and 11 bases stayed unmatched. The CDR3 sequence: CASSLRIDRGLAEAFF. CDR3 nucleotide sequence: TGCGCCAGCAGCCTAAGGATTGACAGGGGGCTGGCTGAAGCTTTCTTT.

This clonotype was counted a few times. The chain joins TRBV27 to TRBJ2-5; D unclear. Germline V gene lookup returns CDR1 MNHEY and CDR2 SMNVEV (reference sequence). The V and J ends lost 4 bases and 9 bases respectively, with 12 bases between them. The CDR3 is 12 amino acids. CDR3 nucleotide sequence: TGTGCCAGCAGTTCCGACGCTGGGGCCCAGTACTTC. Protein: CASSSDAGAQYF.

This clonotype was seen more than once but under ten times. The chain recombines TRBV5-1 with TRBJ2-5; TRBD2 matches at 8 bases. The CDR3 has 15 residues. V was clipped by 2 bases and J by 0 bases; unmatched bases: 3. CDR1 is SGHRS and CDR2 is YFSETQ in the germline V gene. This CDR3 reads CASSFILADQETQYF. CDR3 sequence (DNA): TGCGCCAGCAGCTTTATACTAGCGGACCAAGAGACCCAGTACTTC.

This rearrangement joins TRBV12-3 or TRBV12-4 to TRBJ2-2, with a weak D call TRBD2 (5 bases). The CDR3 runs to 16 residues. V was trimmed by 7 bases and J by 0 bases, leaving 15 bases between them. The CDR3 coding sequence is TGTGCCAGCACCTCGTGGGAGAGGGCGAACACCGGGGAGCTGTTTTTT. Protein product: CASTSWERANTGELFF.

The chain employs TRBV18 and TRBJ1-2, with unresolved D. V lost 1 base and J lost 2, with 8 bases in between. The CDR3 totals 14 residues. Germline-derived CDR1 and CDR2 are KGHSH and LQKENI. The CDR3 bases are TGTGCCAGCTCACCACGCTCTGAGAACTATGGCTACACCTTC. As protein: CASSPRSENYGYTF.

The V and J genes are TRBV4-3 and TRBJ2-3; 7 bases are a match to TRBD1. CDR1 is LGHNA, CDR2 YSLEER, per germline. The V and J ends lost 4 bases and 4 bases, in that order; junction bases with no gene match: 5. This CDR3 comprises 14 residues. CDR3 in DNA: TGCGCCAGCAGCCTGACAGGGCCTGCAGATACGCAGTATTTT. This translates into CASSLTGPADTQYF.